The 32 T cell receptor beta chains below come from one sample, sequenced in a study of blood T cell repertoires in COVID-19. Here immunoSEQ multiplex PCR was the method, and the copy in TCRdb shows in-frame clones only, minus some. The sample consists of about 88,000 clones, over 75% of them appearing once. The sequenced sample consisted of peripheral blood. Receptor source: a woman older than 75 with acute or convalescent COVID-19.

This chain links TRBV7-3 with TRBJ2-7; a weak D match, TRBD1 (5 bases). The V end lost 3 bases, the J end lost 3 bases, and 9 bases lay between the germline ends. Germline CDR1 is SGHTA and CDR2 is FQGTGA. The CDR3 sequence is 13 residues long. CDR3 bases: TGTGCCAGCAGCTTCGGGCAGGGCTACGAGCAGTACTTC. Translating gives CASSFGQGYEQYF.

This clone has a single count. The chain carries TRBV9 and TRBJ2-2; 9 bases map to TRBD1. This CDR3 is 19 amino acids long. The J segment lost 2 bases and the V segment lost 2 bases, leaving 13 bases of the junction unmatched. CDR1 SGDLS and CDR2 YYNGEE come from the germline V gene. CDR3 sequence (DNA): TGTGCCAGCAGCGTCAGTCCCGGGACAGGGATCGGTAACACCGGGGAGCTGTTTTTT. This encodes CASSVSPGTGIGNTGELFF.

This rearrangement joins TRBV4-3 to TRBJ2-7; TRBD1 matches at 8 bases. The CDR3 extends over 15 amino acids. V dropped 1 base and J dropped 6; count of bases not matched to a gene: 8. Germline loops: CDR1 LGHNA, CDR2 YSLEER. CDR3 region: CASSQVPGGMSEQYF. In DNA, the CDR3 is TGCGCCAGCAGCCAAGTTCCAGGGGGCATGAGCGAGCAGTACTTC.

This chain uses TRBV27 with TRBJ2-6; 8 positions match TRBD2. The CDR3 loop spans 15 amino acids. The germline gives CDR1 MNHEY, CDR2 SMNVEV (reference sequence). The trim removed 6 bases at V and 2 bases at J, leaving 3 bases unmatched. The chain's CDR3 is CASSPGGAGANVLTF. CDR3 DNA sequence: TGTGCCAGCAGCCCGGGGGGGGCTGGGGCCAACGTCCTGACTTTC.

J is TRBJ1-5 and V is TRBV19; 9 nucleotides align to TRBD1. The CDR3 sequence is 16 residues long. The V gene end was trimmed by 10 bases and the J gene end by 2 bases; junction bases not matched to a gene: 12. The germline gives CDR1 LNHDA, CDR2 SQIVND (reference sequence). The CDR3 here is CATHPQGASRNQPQHF. In DNA form, the CDR3 reads TGTGCCACCCATCCACAGGGGGCTTCTCGCAATCAGCCCCAGCATTTT.

The genes are TRBV27 and TRBJ2-1; the match to TRBD1 covers 7 bases. Unmatched junction bases numbered 8, after V lost 6 bases and J lost 3 bases. Germline V gene data show CDR1 as MNHEY and CDR2 as SMNVEV (reference sequence). This CDR3 has 15 amino acids. CDR3 region: CASSTGDGLYNEQFF. CDR3 DNA sequence: TGTGCCAGCAGCACAGGGGACGGACTCTACAATGAGCAGTTCTTC.

The rearrangement uses TRBV7-2 and TRBJ2-1, with 10 bases identical to TRBD2. Germline lookup yields CDR1 SGHTA and CDR2 FQGNSA. V was pared by 5 bases and J by 0 bases, with 13 bases of the junction left unmatched. CDR3 length: 19 amino acids. The CDR3 region is CASSQGIAGGRSSYNEQFF. CDR3 coding DNA: TGTGCCAGCAGCCAAGGAATAGCGGGAGGCCGGTCCTCCTACAATGAGCAGTTCTTC.

CDR3 sequence (DNA): TGTGCCAGTGGGTCCGGGACAGCGAAATTCAACACTGAAGCTTTCTTT. Translation gives CASGSGTAKFNTEAFF. The chain recombines TRBV19 with TRBJ1-1; TRBD1 aligns across 7 bases. This CDR3 comprises 16 residues. V dropped 8 bases and J dropped 2; count of bases not matched to a gene: 14. The V gene's germline CDR1 is LNHDA and CDR2 SQIVND (reference sequence).

The chain combines TRBV28 with TRBJ2-2, with D tentatively TRBD1 (6 bases). V was trimmed by 6 bases and J by 3 bases, leaving 11 bases between them. This CDR3 contains 14 residues. CDR1 and CDR2 from the germline V gene are MDHEN and SYDVKM. CDR3 DNA sequence: TGTGCCAGCAGCACCTCAGGGGACACCGGGGAGCTGTTTTTT. It yields the protein CASSTSGDTGELFF.

This chain links TRBV4-3 with TRBJ1-2; the D is unclear. The germline V gene has CDR1 LGHNA and CDR2 YSLEER. This CDR3 comprises 13 residues. Trimming stripped 1 base from V and 4 bases from J, with 7 bases between. CDR3 loop: CASSQGQRYGYTF. In nucleotides, the CDR3 is TGCGCCAGCAGCCAAGGCCAGCGCTATGGCTACACCTTC.

V usage is TRBV5-1 and J usage is TRBJ2-2; maybe TRBD1 (5 bases). This CDR3 region has 13 residues. CDR1 SGHRS and CDR2 YFSETQ come from the germline V gene. V was clipped by 0 bases and J by 5 bases, with 5 bases between them. As DNA, the CDR3 is TGCGCCAGCAGCTTGGCAGGGACCGGGGAGCTGTTTTTT. Its translation: CASSLAGTGELFF.

The V and J genes are TRBV5-6 and TRBJ2-7; D call uncertain. V lost 0 bases to trimming and J lost 0 bases, with 7 bases between them. The CDR3 consists of 14 residues. Germline assignment: CDR1 SGHDT and CDR2 YYEEEE. As DNA, the CDR3 is TGTGCCAGCAGCTTGGGGCAGCGCTCCTACGAGCAGTACTTC. Amino acid sequence: CASSLGQRSYEQYF.

This clone was seen once. The V call is TRBV7-2, the J call TRBJ2-7; 7 positions match TRBD1. This CDR3 has 17 residues. J lost 0 bases, V lost 1 base, and 9 bases had no gene match. Germline CDR1 reads SGHTA; CDR2 reads FQGNSA. The CDR3 reads CASSLDGWGQNSYEQYF. CDR3 bases: TGTGCCAGCAGCTTAGATGGGTGGGGACAGAACTCCTACGAGCAGTACTTC.

This clone was observed a single time. CDR3 residues: CASSLTGLAGAGRANEQFF. CDR3 DNA: TGCGCCAGCAGCTTGACGGGACTAGCGGGGGCGGGGAGGGCCAATGAGCAGTTCTTC. This chain joins TRBV5-1 and TRBJ2-1; 14 bases align to TRBD2. The CDR3 has 19 amino acids. Germline V gene data show CDR1 as SGHRS and CDR2 as YFSETQ. Trimming cost V 1 base and J 6 bases; bases outside gene matches: 12.

This chain joins TRBV9 and TRBJ1-2; D ambiguous. Germline V gene data show CDR1 as SGDLS and CDR2 as YYNGEE. With 4 bases removed from V and 6 bases from J, the gap between germline ends came to 13 bases. This CDR3 has 13 residues. The CDR3 is CASSPQRGDGYTF. The CDR3 DNA sequence: TGTGCCAGCAGCCCCCAGCGGGGTGATGGCTACACCTTC.

This rearrangement joins TRBV29-1 to TRBJ1-4; 10 nucleotides align to TRBD1. Germline CDR1 is SQVTM and CDR2 is ANQGSEA. V lost 1 base, J lost 2 bases, and 4 bases stayed unmatched. The CDR3 covers 16 residues. The CDR3 DNA sequence: TGCAGCGTTGAAGGAGGGACAGGGGACACTAATGAAAAACTGTTTTTT. Amino acid sequence: CSVEGGTGDTNEKLFF.

The genes are TRBV5-6 and TRBJ1-5; D is uncertain. This CDR3 spans 18 amino acids. V was trimmed by 4 bases and J by 3 bases, leaving 23 bases between them. Germline CDR1 is SGHDT and CDR2 is YYEEEE. CDR3 bases: TGTGCCAGCAGCGCCCGAATGTTACCGGTGCTCGACAATCAGCCCCAGCATTTT. This sequence encodes CASSARMLPVLDNQPQHF.

This clone came up once. The chain joins TRBV6-1 to TRBJ1-6; TRBD1 aligns across 7 bases. The ends lost 0 bases at V and 10 bases at J; junction bases unmatched: 9. The germline CDR1 and CDR2 sequences are MNHNS and SASEGT. The CDR3 is made up of 16 amino acids. The CDR3 spells CASSEAKGAGGSPLHF. The CDR3 DNA sequence: TGTGCCAGCAGTGAAGCTAAGGGGGCAGGCGGGTCACCCCTCCACTTT.

The J gene is TRBJ1-2, the V gene TRBV2, with D possibly being TRBD1 (6 bases). The V and J ends lost 6 bases and 4 bases respectively, with 21 bases between them. The CDR3 runs 16 residues. In germline, CDR1 is SNHLY, CDR2 FYNNEI. The CDR3 here is CASSPGQPADFYGYTF. CDR3 bases: TGTGCCAGCAGCCCCGGACAGCCCGCAGATTTCTATGGCTACACCTTC.

The chain uses TRBV5-1 and TRBJ2-1, with 10 bases aligning to TRBD2. V lost 0 bases, J lost 4 bases, and 4 bases stayed unmatched. In germline, CDR1 is SGHRS, CDR2 YFSETQ. The CDR3 consists of 16 residues. CDR3 bases: TGCGCCAGCAGCTTGGGTCTAGCGGGAGAATACAATGAGCAGTTCTTC. As protein: CASSLGLAGEYNEQFF.

The chain recombines TRBV11-2 with TRBJ2-2; D perhaps matches TRBD1 (6 bases). The CDR3 runs to 15 residues. Germline V CDR1 and CDR2: SGHAT, FQNNGV. Trimming stripped 4 bases from V and 7 bases from J, with 16 bases between. In DNA form, the CDR3 reads TGTGCCAGCAGCTGGGGACAACCTCCCGTCGGGGAGCTGTTTTTT. Translated, it gives CASSWGQPPVGELFF.

This clone was observed a handful of times. The V and J genes are TRBV20-1 and TRBJ1-1; D remains ambiguous. The V end lost 6 bases, the J end lost 7 bases, and 18 bases lay between the germline ends. This CDR3 contains 13 residues. CDR1 is DFQATT, CDR2 SNEGSKA, per germline (reference sequence). The CDR3 loop is CSASRGSNIEAFF. The CDR3 bases are TGCAGTGCCAGTCGGGGATCGAATATTGAAGCTTTCTTT.

The chain carries TRBV7-2 and TRBJ2-1; D is ambiguous. Germline loops: CDR1 SGHTA, CDR2 FQGNSA. The ends were cut back, 3 bases at V and 8 bases at J, with 5 bases in the middle. CDR3 length equals 11 residues. The CDR3 loop reads CASSFKYEQFF. The CDR3 DNA follows: TGTGCCAGCAGCTTCAAATATGAGCAGTTCTTC.

The rearrangement links TRBV28 to TRBJ1-5; 8 positions match TRBD1. Unmatched junction bases numbered 9, after V lost 7 bases and J lost 4 bases. The CDR3 runs 15 residues. CDR1 MDHEN and CDR2 SYDVKM come from the germline V gene. The CDR3 loop reads CASTRDRGENQPQHF. DNA for the CDR3: TGTGCCAGCACCAGAGACAGGGGTGAAAATCAGCCCCAGCATTTT. Supplemented by reference TRBV28 and TRBJ1-5, the full variable domain reads DVKVTQSSRYLVKRTGEKVFLECVQDMDHENMFWYRQDPGLGLRLIYFSYDVKMKEKGDIPEGYSVSREKKERFSLILESASTNQTSMYLCASTRDRGENQPQHFGDGTRLSIL.

This clone appeared once. The chain joins TRBV27 to TRBJ2-1, with D uncertain. The CDR3 is 14 residues long. The V and J ends lost 0 bases and 3 bases respectively, with 6 bases between them. The germline gives CDR1 MNHEY, CDR2 SMNVEV (reference sequence). The CDR3: CASSLSAYYNEQFF. CDR3 bases: TGTGCCAGCAGTTTATCCGCGTACTACAATGAGCAGTTCTTC.

The chain carries TRBV9 and TRBJ1-6; D perhaps matches TRBD1 (5 bases). Trimming pared 7 bases from V and 7 bases from J, leaving 12 bases between. Germline V lookup: CDR1 SGDLS, CDR2 YYNGEE. The CDR3 totals 13 residues. The CDR3: CASGGLSNSPLHF. CDR3 nucleotides: TGTGCCAGCGGGGGACTGTCAAATTCACCCCTCCACTTT. The full variable domain, with the rest looked up from reference TRBV9 and TRBJ1-6, is DSGVTQTPKHLITATGQRVTLRCSPRSGDLSVYWYQQSLDQGLQFLIQYYNGEERAKGNILERFSAQQFPDLHSELNLSSLELGDSALYFCASGGLSNSPLHFGNGTRLTVT.

The chain uses TRBV7-2 and TRBJ2-7; 7 bases are a match to TRBD2. The CDR3 has 18 residues. In germline, CDR1 is SGHTA, CDR2 FQGNSA. V shed 2 bases, J shed 3 bases, and the junction held 16 bases outside the gene matches. The CDR3 reads CASSLRGTTAGPFYEQYF. For the CDR3, the DNA is TGTGCCAGCAGCTTAAGGGGAACCACAGCGGGGCCGTTCTACGAGCAGTACTTC. The whole variable domain, filled in from reference TRBV7-2 and TRBJ2-7, reads GAGVSQSPSNKVTEKGKDVELRCDPISGHTALYWYRQSLGQGLEFLIYFQGNSAPDKSGLPSDRFSAERTGGSVSTLTIQRTQQEDSAVYLCASSLRGTTAGPFYEQYFGPGTRLTVT.

V and J are TRBV24-1 and TRBJ1-5, with 8 bases matching TRBD1. This CDR3 is 17 amino acids long. Germline loops: CDR1 KGHDR, CDR2 SFDVKD. V dropped 10 bases and J dropped 1; count of bases not matched to a gene: 14. CDR3 region: CATRETGVYLSNQPQHF. CDR3 bases: TGTGCCACGAGGGAGACAGGGGTGTATTTGAGCAATCAGCCCCAGCATTTT.

The chain employs TRBV7-2 and TRBJ2-4; the D is unclear. Germline CDR1 reads SGHTA; CDR2 reads FQGNSA. Trimming removed 1 base from V and 5 bases from J, with 12 bases in between. The CDR3 runs 15 residues. Written as DNA, the CDR3 is TGTGCCAGCAGCTTAGTGGGTAGCACCCAAAACATTCAGTACTTC. Its translation is CASSLVGSTQNIQYF.

This chain links TRBV6-2 or TRBV6-3 with TRBJ2-3; 14 bases fit TRBD2. Germline lookup yields CDR1 MNHEY and CDR2 SVGEGT. This CDR3 is built from 21 residues. With 2 bases clipped from V and 0 bases from J, the junction kept 13 bases outside the gene matches. The CDR3 spells CASSYPGTSGRGFGSTDTQYF. CDR3 bases: TGTGCCAGCAGTTACCCGGGGACTAGCGGGAGAGGATTCGGTAGCACAGATACGCAGTATTTT.

V and J are TRBV6-5 and TRBJ1-1; D is undetermined. The CDR3 length is 13 residues. Between the trimmed V and J ends, which lost 6 bases and 4 bases, there was a span of 12 bases. Germline loops: CDR1 MNHEY, CDR2 SVGAGI. The CDR3 region is CASRPAGSTEAFF. CDR3 sequence (DNA): TGTGCCAGCAGGCCCGCGGGGAGCACTGAAGCTTTCTTT.

The V and J genes are TRBV6-5 and TRBJ1-6; D not certain. The CDR3 covers 13 residues. V was shortened by 4 bases and J by 8 bases, with 9 bases between the two germline ends. Germline CDR1 is MNHEY and CDR2 is SVGAGI. The CDR3 loop is CASSWEADSPLHF. In DNA, the CDR3 is TGTGCCAGCAGTTGGGAAGCGGATTCACCCCTCCACTTT.